These T cell receptor beta chains were read from a single sample in a study of shared clonotypes between healthy human individuals. Assay used: immunoSEQ multiplex PCR; TCRdb lists only in-frame clones, some missing. The table shows more than 1 million clones, with about 84% occurring only once. The source material was memory CD4+ T cells from PBMCs. The receptors come from a man aged 18 to 30 in good health. Some clones in this sample may be carry-over from other donors' samples. The CDR3 runs from the conserved cysteine through the conserved F or W. The D gene is left open where the match is weak. Size values are once, few and many counts, or a class for expanded clones, and some rows have none.

cdr3_aa cdr3_nt clone_size j_call v_call d_call
CASSLRRRGTEAFF TGTGCCAGCAGCTTACGGCGGAGGGGCACTGAAGCTTTCTTT - TRBJ1-1 TRBV11-1 -
CASTVMGVGYGYTF TGTGCCAGCACCGTAATGGGCGTCGGCTATGGCTACACCTTC - TRBJ1-2 TRBV6-1 -
CATSSGSSYEQYF TGTGCCACTTCTAGCGGGAGCTCCTACGAGCAGTACTTC - TRBJ2-7 TRBV6-1 TRBD2
CASSTPDWDQETQYF TGTGCCAGCAGCACACCGGACTGGGACCAAGAGACCCAGTACTTC - TRBJ2-5 TRBV11-2 -
CASRAGTRAFEQYF TGTGCCAGCAGGGCCGGGACTAGAGCTTTCGAGCAGTACTTC - TRBJ2-7 TRBV28 TRBD2
CATSRAGVKGEQFF TGTGCCACCAGCAGAGCGGGAGTAAAGGGTGAGCAGTTCTTC - TRBJ2-1 TRBV15 -
CASRQDVMNTEAFF TGTGCCAGCAGACAGGACGTTATGAACACTGAAGCTTTCTTT few TRBJ1-1 TRBV7-2 -
CASSPQRSYEQYF TGTGCCAGCTCACCACAAAGGTCCTACGAGCAGTACTTC few TRBJ2-7 TRBV18 -
CASSTIRGRVPHNEQFF TGTGCCAGCAGCACCATCCGGGGGCGCGTCCCCCACAATGAGCAGTTCTTC few TRBJ2-1 TRBV11-2 -
CAISESPKTQYF TGTGCCATCAGTGAGAGCCCGAAGACCCAGTACTTC - TRBJ2-5 TRBV10-3 -
CASRGTANTEAFF TGTGCCAGCAGGGGGACAGCGAACACTGAAGCTTTCTTT - TRBJ1-1 TRBV28 TRBD1
CASSPSAVYGYTF TGTGCCAGCAGCCCCTCGGCGGTCTATGGCTACACCTTC - TRBJ1-2 TRBV5-5 -
CASSLTGQNYGYTF TGCGCCAGCAGCCTAACCGGACAGAACTATGGCTACACCTTC - TRBJ1-2 TRBV5-1 -
CSARAPETQYF TGCAGTGCTAGAGCCCCCGAGACCCAGTACTTC - TRBJ2-5 TRBV20-1 -
CSVERLAGAQYF TGCAGCGTTGAAAGACTAGCGGGAGCTCAGTACTTC - TRBJ2-7 TRBV29-1 TRBD2
CASSPTGREQFF TGTGCCAGCAGCCCGACAGGGAGGGAGCAGTTCTTC few TRBJ2-1 TRBV9 -
CASSFRGVSNQPQHF TGTGCCAGCAGTTTTAGGGGGGTAAGCAATCAGCCCCAGCATTTT - TRBJ1-5 TRBV28 -
CASSSRLAGGGNEQFF TGTGCCAGCAGTTCACGACTAGCGGGAGGTGGCAATGAGCAGTTCTTC - TRBJ2-1 TRBV27 TRBD2
CASSLNRGYEQYF TGTGCCAGCAGCTTGAACAGGGGGTACGAGCAGTACTTC - TRBJ2-7 TRBV5-4 TRBD1
CASSVRQGRDEKLFF TGCGCCAGCAGCGTCCGACAGGGGCGGGATGAAAAACTGTTTTTT - TRBJ1-4 TRBV4-1 TRBD1
CASSMEQAQEKLFF TGTGCCAGTAGTATGGAGCAGGCTCAAGAAAAACTGTTTTTT once TRBJ1-4 TRBV19 -
CSARPQQTQYF TGCAGTGCCCGACCCCAGCAGACCCAGTACTTC few TRBJ2-5 TRBV20-1 -